Here is one T cell receptor beta chain with its context. What antigen it recognizes has not been identified. The sample is drawn from a study of cytomegalovirus exposure and HLA in healthy donors (dated by TCRdb to the late 2010s). With regard to the full study: According to an earlier analysis of 550 to 700 of the donors, about 180 million T cells yielded 95 million to 140 million unique TCR beta sequences and approximately 280 Gb of sequence data. Rather than using new phenotypic data, the later analysis identified candidate immune exposures from TCR beta sequences and from how often those sequences occurred across donors. The aim of the study was to test whether cataloging public T cell receptors could identify signatures of past pathogen exposure. The study combined high-throughput TCR immunosequencing, statistical association of individual TCRs with disease status, and machine learning to predict cytomegalovirus infection status. In a later analysis, previously published TCR beta repertoires from 666 donors were re-analyzed and high-resolution HLA genotyping was added so that TCR occurrence patterns could be studied. Donor age, sex, ethnicity and CMV serostatus were compiled together with the repertoire data. Both class I and class II loci were covered by HLA typing, at four-digit resolution. Along with the roughly 700-subject first cohort, a separate validation cohort of more than 90 different subjects was used. Among around 400 genotyped donors of the cohort, an average of around 240,000 unique TCR beta nucleotide sequences were sequenced per donor, roughly 18% of them non-productive. About five DR-DQ haplotypes were handled as single units for association and clustering because linkage in the cohort was strong. The study used immunosequencing to profile the T cell repertoires of 600 to 850 subjects and linked those repertoires to cytomegalovirus serostatus. In a later genetic analysis, genome-wide SNP genotypes for about three fifths of the roughly 670 donors were used, and that subset was treated as a discovery cohort. Every repertoire in the discovery cohort had been generated on one and the same sequencing platform. Of the 350 to 400 genotyped donors, 65% to 90% fell in the genetic ancestry cluster associated with self-reported Caucasian donors. An early release covering more than 500 HLA-typed donors comprised approximately 300 gigabases of sequencing data and approximately 85 million unique TCR sequences. An earlier analysis of 500 to 650 of the donors applied high-throughput TCR beta sequencing to assess whether each TCR beta V gene segment acted as functional or pseudogenic. Typing coverage varied by locus: roughly 620-640 donors for A, B, C, DRB1 and DQB1; 522 for DQA1; more than 600 for DPA1; 450 to 480 for DPB1. What the authors observed across the whole study: Because some donors lacked HLA typing at each locus, the association tests relied only on the typed subset. Correlated functional status among segregating V segments might be attributable to linkage disequilibrium, but an unknown experimental factor could not be ruled out. A later analysis found that most CMV-associated TCR beta chains appeared HLA-restricted, with HLA associations seemingly driven largely by CMV exposure. Some IMGT-functional V segments, including TRBV6-2 and TRBV6-3, could not be told apart with the 87-base-pair reads, so those segments were excluded. Cytomegalovirus status was reported to be diagnosed by the classifier with high specificity and sensitivity in both the original and validation cohorts. Across donors, most TCR sequences were observed very rarely, whereas some public TCRs were present in many individuals. Several of the top co-occurrence clusters appeared to be linked to parvovirus B19, influenza, CMV and Epstein-Barr virus, according to a later analysis. A later genetic analysis associated a missense DCLRE1C variant with V-gene and J-gene trimming of TCR beta chains, and an independent cohort replicated the association. A further reported finding was that TCR beta sequences accurately predicted the HLA-A and HLA-B alleles for most subjects in the first cohort. A total of around 150 TCR beta chains were listed by the study as associated with cytomegalovirus. Sequencing depth was assumed to be roughly uniform across donors in the presence/absence analyses, though that assumption may not hold. The cohort was sequenced for TCR beta chains only, and without alpha or paired-chain data the features that could be detected were limited. A later genetic analysis reported fewer N-insertions in productive TCRs among donors in an Asian-associated ancestry cluster than the approximately 670-donor mean. Strong co-occurrence of HLA alleles, especially DR and DQ, made assigning TCR associations to individual alleles difficult. A few of the identified cytomegalovirus-associated TCR beta chains were confirmed in vitro to be specific for cytomegalovirus antigens. In a later analysis, TCR association rates were found to vary across HLA loci, with the most associated TCRs seen for DRB1 alleles and the fewest for HLA-C alleles. A later analysis associated 15,000 or so TCR beta sequences with specific HLA alleles at a false discovery rate of 0.05. Approximately 16 rarely observed V segments, including chromosome 9 orphons, were excluded from the earlier analysis of several hundred of the donors because counts were too low. A later analysis found that HLA-associated TCR beta chains were more clonally expanded and had lower generation probabilities than equally common non-associated chains. In an earlier analysis of more than 500 of the donors, most TCR beta V segments appeared in productive rearrangements about 87% or about 30% of the time, broadly matching IMGT annotations. Immune exposure information for the cohort was limited to CMV serostatus. A cluster of highly shared sequence variants was judged likely to represent a technical artifact of the sequencing pipeline. It was suggested by the authors that the approach could potentially be generalized to other disease states and immunological phenotypes.

The library was obtained by the immunoSEQ multiplex PCR assay. A mixture of 60 forward primers for TCR Vbeta segments and 13 reverse primers for TCR Jbeta segments was used in the multiplex PCR. The CDR3 region of rearranged TCR beta genes was amplified from genomic DNA by a multiplex PCR assay. The amplified TCR beta libraries were sequenced on the Illumina HiSeq System as 87-base-pair reads. In the original analysis: A later analysis counted 65 million to 90 million unique TCR beta chains across the 600 to 850 repertoires, and roughly 11 million of these chains were shared by at least two donors. Raw reads were error-corrected and collapsed into unique sequences with a nearest-neighbor algorithm that merged closely related sequences to remove PCR and sequencing errors. V, D and J gene segments were assigned by aligning CDR3 sequences to IMGT reference sequences. For a sequence to be retained, a match of at least six nucleotides to both a V gene segment and a J gene segment was required. Rearrangements were called productive when the CDR3 lacked stop codons and stayed in frame with V and J; all others were non-productive. Following IMGT convention, CDR3 was defined as the stretch from the second conserved V-encoded cysteine up to the conserved J-encoded phenylalanine. The earlier analysis of 550 to 650 of the donors excluded any sequence lacking an unambiguous match to a single V gene segment. An earlier analysis of almost 600 of the donors classified V segments as functional when productive rearrangements were above 56.7% and as segregating when the standard deviation between donors was above 5%. A statistical classification framework was developed to diagnose cytomegalovirus status using the catalog of TCR beta chain sequences. In a later analysis, V and J genes were assigned by comparing TCR nucleotide sequences against IMGT/GENE-DB human TR gene sequences. A later analysis assigned CDR3 sequences and most-parsimonious VDJ recombination scenarios with the TCRdist pipeline. In a later analysis, each TCR beta chain was defined by its CDR3 amino acid sequence together with its V-gene family, and reads without a unique V-gene family were excluded. In a later analysis, approximately 590 highly shared, low-generation-probability nucleotide sequences were removed to address suspected cross-contamination and a sequencing artifact. In a later analysis, a clonal expansion index for each public chain was calculated from normalized within-repertoire ranks of inferred template counts. A later analysis computed generation probabilities with a VDJ recombination model fitted to out-of-frame rearrangements, and checked the results against IGoR. In a later analysis, hypergeometric tests were used to score TCR-TCR, TCR-HLA and TCR-CMV co-occurrence, with a repertoire-size bias correction applied to TCR pairs. A later analysis estimated false discovery rates by permuting HLA or CMV assignments 20 times. A later analysis grouped co-occurring TCRs with DBSCAN, adding TCRdist sequence similarity when clustering within HLA-allele-positive subsets. For co-occurrence clustering, repertoires with fewer than 30,000 or more than 120,000 public chains were excluded, along with roughly 5 repertoires with anomalous nucleotide sharing. Held by TCRdb, this immuneACCESS table contains in-frame sequences only and omits some clones. Under half of the omission traces to an unresolved V gene where checked; the cause of the rest is unknown. V and J calls and clone size are given by that table; D and trimming were obtained from the DNA. The table for this sample lists 65,000 to 80,000 clones. The top ten constitute about 4.6% of the sample.

Cut back by 5 bases and 0 bases, the V and J ends lie 16 bases apart. Looking up the germline V gene yields CDR1 SGHTA and CDR2 FQGNSA. The cysteine opens and the phenylalanine closes a CDR3 of 16 amino acids. Only CDR3 DNA remains: 48 bases, in frame from the first base. The cohort was made up of approximately 670 healthy bone marrow donors. At the time of sampling, every cohort member was nominally healthy, though immune exposures that went unrecorded were likely present. The donor tested CMV seronegative and was one of the 352 seronegative cohort members. Every donor gave a peripheral blood sample, and the peripheral blood mononuclear cells from that sample were used for TCR beta sequencing. Genomic DNA was extracted from the blood cell samples with the Qiagen DNeasy Blood Extraction Kit.

The TCR sequence derives from a man aged 25 to 40 in good health and CMV-seronegative. The rearrangement joined TRBV7-2 to TRBJ1-2, with a tentative D gene TRBD1 over 6 matching bases. The sequenced material came from PBMCs. The DNA sequence is as follows: TGTGCCAGCAGCCCTCCAGGGGCCGCGGCTAACTATGGCTACACCTTC. This yields the protein CASSPPGAAANYGYTF.